What follows are 10 T cell receptor beta chains derived from one specimen sequenced in a study of regulatory T cells in long-lasting Graves disease (dated by TCRdb to the early 2020s). The library was made by multiplex PCR. Sequenced on an Illumina HiSeq 4000. iRepertoire HTBI primers and Arm-PCR amplification of CDR3 regions were used to construct TCR beta libraries. TCRdb ran its own pipeline on the public reads, namely fastp trimming at Q25 and MiXCR clone calling, and kept in-frame beta chains. When rows share a CDR3 protein, they turn into one entry using the most common DNA and genes. Here the sample has a few hundred thousand distinct CDR3 sequences; 15% occur a single time. The ten biggest clones cover around 7.6% of the sample. Reading the label with the study, this specimen's time point is: newly diagnosed GD, antithyroid drugs for less than 3 months. For both TCR sequencing and RNA sequencing, RNA was extracted from PBMCs using TRIzol.

A further study also used this sample, focusing on T cells in Graves' hyperthyroidism and ophthalmopathy.

The specimen was peripheral blood mononuclear cells (PBMCs), collected at new diagnosis, from a patient treated with antithyroid drugs. The receptors derive from a middle-aged woman with Graves disease. Donor details come from another sample of the same person, matched by shared clones.

The V gene is TRBV5-6, the J gene TRBJ1-1; maybe TRBD1 (6 bases). CDR1 and CDR2 from the germline V gene are SGHDT and YYEEEE. There are 13 residues in the CDR3. Trimming removed 0 bases from V and 10 bases from J, with 13 bases in between. The CDR3 reads CASSLAVRGRAFF. CDR3 coding DNA: TGTGCCAGCAGCTTGGCCGTGAGGGGGAGAGCTTTCTTT.

This rearrangement joins TRBV7-9 to TRBJ2-1; TRBD2 matches 13 bases. J gave up 8 bases and V 4 bases, and 5 bases lay outside the gene matches. The CDR3 consists of 15 residues. Germline-derived CDR1 and CDR2 are SEHNR and FQNEAQ (reference sequence). The CDR3 nucleotides read TGTGCCAGCAGCTCCACTAGCGGGAGGGCCCATGAGCAGTTCTTC. It translates to CASSSTSGRAHEQFF.

This clonotype was seen a few times. This chain connects TRBV20-1 to TRBJ2-3; 7 bases agree with TRBD2. With 0 bases clipped from V and 8 bases from J, the junction kept 14 bases outside the gene matches. The CDR3 runs 16 residues. The V gene's germline CDR1 is DFQATT and CDR2 SNEGSKA (reference sequence). The DNA of the CDR3 is TGCAGTGCTAGAGAAACTAGCGCCACACCCCGGGGTACGCAGTATTTT. The encoded protein is CSARETSATPRGTQYF.

This clonotype was counted only a few times. CDR3 sequence: CAWSVEGSRHGYTF. DNA for the CDR3: TGTGCCTGGAGTGTGGAGGGCAGTAGGCATGGCTACACCTTC. The chain uses TRBV30 and TRBJ1-2, with unresolved D. The V end was cut by 0 bases, the J end by 6 bases, with 14 bases between. This CDR3 is 14 amino acids long. Looked up from germline, CDR1 is GTSNPN and CDR2 is SVGIG (reference sequence). The complete variable domain, with remaining parts taken from reference TRBV30 and TRBJ1-2, reads SQTIHQWPATLVQPVGSPLSLECTVEGTSNPNLYWYRQAAGRGLQLLFYSVGIGQISSEVPQNLSASRPQDRQFILSSKKLLLSDSGFYLCAWSVEGSRHGYTFGSGTRLTVV.

This clonotype was recorded at least ten times. The J gene is TRBJ1-5, the V gene TRBV27; D gene ambiguous. The CDR3 is 13 residues long. In germline, CDR1 is MNHEY, CDR2 SMNVEV (reference sequence). V dropped 3 bases and J dropped 7 bases, with 10 bases sitting between them. The CDR3 sequence is CASSFVTGQPQHF. The CDR3 DNA follows: TGTGCCAGCAGTTTCGTAACTGGGCAGCCCCAGCATTTT.

This clonotype appeared many times. The chain combines TRBV12-3 or TRBV12-4 with TRBJ2-1; 11 nucleotides line up with TRBD2. This CDR3 has 16 amino acids. Trimming removed 8 bases from V and 5 bases from J; junction bases left unmatched: 11. This chain's CDR3 is CASSTSGTITHNEQFF. CDR3 bases: TGTGCCAGCTCGACTAGCGGGACGATAACTCACAATGAGCAGTTCTTC.

The rearrangement uses TRBV7-6 and TRBJ2-6; unclear D gene. The length of the CDR3 is 17 residues. Germline V gives CDR1 SGHVS, CDR2 FNYEAQ. The V end lost 0 bases, the J end lost 0 bases, and 9 bases lay between the germline ends. The CDR3 region is CASSLAPRASGANVLTF. The CDR3 region has the DNA TGTGCCAGCAGCTTAGCCCCCCGAGCCTCTGGGGCCAACGTCCTGACTTTC.

This clonotype was seen many times. The V gene is TRBV28, the J gene TRBJ1-1; D perhaps matches TRBD1 (5 bases). CDR1 is MDHEN, CDR2 SYDVKM, per germline. Trimming left V 3 bases short and J 4 bases short, with 18 bases between. The CDR3 consists of 16 residues. The CDR3, as DNA: TGTGCCAGCAGTTTGTTTGGTGGCAGGGCCAGCACTGAAGCTTTCTTT. This translates into CASSLFGGRASTEAFF.

This clonotype was counted at least ten times. The CDR3 DNA follows: TGTGCCAGCAGTACGGGGGCGGTGGCCTTCTTC. Translated, it gives CASSTGAVAFF. The rearrangement links TRBV14 to TRBJ2-1; the D gene could be TRBD1 or TRBD2 (6 bases each). CDR1 and CDR2 (germline): SGHDN, FVKESK. V was clipped by 6 bases and J by 16 bases, with 16 bases between them. The CDR3 runs to 11 residues.

In its sample, this clonotype was seen many times. The chain recombines TRBV18 with TRBJ1-2; 7 nucleotides match TRBD1. The ends lost 0 bases at V and 2 bases at J; junction bases unmatched: 0. Germline CDR1 KGHSH, CDR2 LQKENI. CDR3 length equals 14 residues. The CDR3 DNA reads as TGTGCCAGCTCACCACCGACAGGGAACTATGGCTACACCTTC. Protein product: CASSPPTGNYGYTF.